Listed here are 5 T cell receptor beta chains from one sample, sequenced in a study of OX40 agonist ivuxolimab in advanced cancers. The library relied on the immunoSEQ multiplex PCR assay. As stored in TCRdb, this immuneACCESS dataset retains in-frame rearrangements with V and J assigned. A fraction of the clones does not appear; measured against another copy, unresolved V genes explain less than half of the discrepancy, and the remainder lacks a known reason. The sample table contains nearly 110,000 clones; only one count was recorded for 90% of them. The top ten clonotypes cover approximately 0.49% of the sample. Here the sequenced sample was CD4+ or CD8+ T cells sorted from blood, taken in a trial of the OX40 agonist ivuxolimab. The receptors come from an adult with an advanced solid tumor such as melanoma, head and neck, liver or kidney cancer.

Worth noting for this clone: Other DNA sequences in this sample translate to the same CDR3. The chain combines TRBV29-1 with TRBJ2-1; TRBD1 agrees at 8 bases. The V and J ends lost 8 bases and 7 bases, in that order; junction bases with no gene match: 10. The CDR3 covers 13 residues. Germline V gives CDR1 SQVTM, CDR2 ANQGSEA. The CDR3 DNA follows: TGCAGCTTCCCAGGACAGGGTTTTAATGAGCAGTTCTTC. This codes for CSFPGQGFNEQFF.

The chain has TRBV10-1 and TRBJ1-2; no firm D call. V was pared by 10 bases and J by 7 bases, with 19 bases between. CDR3 length equals 13 residues. Germline values: CDR1 WNHNN, CDR2 SYGVQD (reference sequence). CDR3 in amino acids: CAIPGELCGGYTF. In nucleotides, the CDR3 is TGCGCCATTCCGGGAGAACTCTGCGGTGGCTACACCTTC.

This sequence joins TRBV9 and TRBJ1-4; no clear D gene. The V end was cut by 0 bases, the J end by 5 bases, with 5 bases between. The germline CDR1 and CDR2 sequences are SGDLS and YYNGEE. The CDR3 has 13 amino acids. DNA for the CDR3: TGTGCCAGCAGCGTAGGTCCCAATGAAAAACTGTTTTTT. Encoded protein: CASSVGPNEKLFF.

The CDR3 DNA is TGTGCCAGCAGCTACAGACGCATCTACGAGCAGTACTTC. Protein sequence: CASSYRRIYEQYF. The gene calls are TRBV5-8 and TRBJ2-7; D is unclear. The CDR3 contains 13 residues. The V end was cut by 3 bases, the J end by 3 bases, with 10 bases between. Germline lookup yields CDR1 SGHTS and CDR2 YDEGEE.

CDR3 DNA: TGTGCCAGCAGCTTAGGGGTACAGAAGGAGCAGTACTTC. Its translation: CASSLGVQKEQYF. The chain has TRBV7-2 and TRBJ2-7; no firm D call. The CDR3 has 13 amino acids. Trimming shortened V by 1 base and J by 7 bases, and 11 bases separated the two germline ends. The germline CDR1 and CDR2 sequences are SGHTA and FQGNSA.